The next 14 T cell receptor beta chains were all read from a single sample in a study of early T cells in non-severe SARS-CoV-2 infection. TCRdb reprocessed the 5' RACE reads via MiXCR and lists one record per CDR3 protein. Altogether 35,000 to 50,000 distinct CDR3 sequences are present, approximately 7.1% being singletons, with the ten largest covering around 5.1%. The material sequenced was whole blood. These receptors all stem from an adult who was a healthcare worker with PCR-confirmed SARS-CoV-2 infection or an uninfected control (not recorded which).

This clonotype was observed a handful of times. The chain employs TRBV6-1 and TRBJ1-3; D unclear. The CDR3 has 15 residues. Trimming cost V 4 bases and J 4 bases, with 14 bases left between them. Germline CDR1 reads MNHNS; CDR2 reads SASEGT. The CDR3 DNA reads TGTGCCAGCAGTGTGGTTGATGTCCGCGGAAACACCATATATTTT. Translation gives CASSVVDVRGNTIYF.

This clonotype was counted between two and nine times. The chain combines TRBV5-1 with TRBJ1-1; tentatively, D is TRBD1 (6 bases). This CDR3 spans 12 amino acids. Germline V gene sequence: CDR1 SGHRS, CDR2 YFSETQ. Between the trimmed V and J ends, which lost 4 bases and 4 bases, there was a span of 8 bases. CDR3 in amino acids: CASSTGFTEAFF. Written as DNA, the CDR3 is TGCGCCAGCAGCACAGGGTTCACTGAAGCTTTCTTT.

This clonotype was observed at least ten times. The V and J genes are TRBV7-4 and TRBJ2-5, with D tentatively TRBD1 or TRBD2 (5 bases each). V lost 2 bases and J 0 bases, leaving 16 bases between the germline ends. This CDR3 has 17 amino acids. Germline CDR1 reads SGHVT; CDR2 reads SQSDAQ. Here the CDR3 DNA reads TGTGCCAGCAGCTTACCCTGGGGACCCCAGTACCAAGAGACCCAGTACTTC. Translating it yields CASSLPWGPQYQETQYF.

The rearrangement links TRBV9 to TRBJ2-7; the D gene is possibly TRBD1 (8 bases). Trimming removed 1 base from V and 2 bases from J, with 13 bases in between. CDR1 is SGDLS and CDR2 is YYNGEE in the germline V gene. The CDR3 spans 15 residues. CDR3 in amino acids: CASSVSGTGAYEQYF. The DNA for the CDR3 is TGTGCCAGCAGCGTAAGCGGGACAGGCGCCTACGAGCAGTACTTC.

This clonotype has just a few counts. In nucleotides, the CDR3 is TGTGCCAGCAGACCCTTTGGACCAGACCTAGAGGAGACCGAGCAGTTCTTC. Amino acid sequence: CASRPFGPDLEETEQFF. The rearrangement uses TRBV3-1 and TRBJ2-1, with D uncertain. This CDR3 is built from 17 residues. The V gene's germline CDR1 is LGHDT and CDR2 YNNKEL (reference sequence). V dropped 6 bases and J dropped 10 bases, with 28 bases sitting between them.

The sample holds many counts of this clonotype. CDR3 amino acids: CASSEARGTQYF. In DNA, the CDR3 is TGTGCCAGCAGTGAAGCTAGAGGGACCCAGTACTTC. V gene TRBV2 combines with J gene TRBJ2-5; D gene uncertain. The germline CDR1 and CDR2 sequences are SNHLY and FYNNEI. The germline V and J ends were trimmed by 0 bases and 7 bases, with 6 bases remaining between them. The CDR3 loop spans 12 amino acids.

A few counts support this clonotype. The chain employs TRBV2 and TRBJ2-5; D uncertain. V was shortened by 2 bases and J by 4 bases, with 14 bases between the two germline ends. Germline loops: CDR1 SNHLY, CDR2 FYNNEI. CDR3 size: 15 residues. CDR3 DNA sequence: TGTGCCAGCAGTGAATTCCTGGGTGGTCCAGAGACCCAGTACTTC. Protein: CASSEFLGGPETQYF.

This chain joins TRBV6-5 and TRBJ1-4, with TRBD1 matching 7 bases. CDR1 is MNHEY and CDR2 is SVGAGI in the germline V gene. This CDR3 region has 15 residues. Losses at the gene ends were 0 bases for V and 8 bases for J; bases not matched to a gene: 6. The CDR3 sequence is CASSYSATGTEKLFF. The CDR3 nucleotides are TGTGCCAGCAGTTACTCGGCGACAGGGACAGAAAAACTGTTTTTT.

This clonotype was counted at least ten times. The V call is TRBV5-1, the J call TRBJ2-3, with D possibly matching TRBD2 (5 bases). Germline V gives CDR1 SGHRS, CDR2 YFSETQ. The V end lost 0 bases, the J end lost 3 bases, and 5 bases lay between the germline ends. This CDR3 contains 13 residues. The CDR3 is CASSLGGTDTQYF. For the CDR3, the DNA is TGCGCCAGCAGCTTGGGCGGGACAGATACGCAGTATTTT.

CDR3 protein: CASSYRSYNSPLHF. Written as DNA, the CDR3 is TGTGCCAGCAGTTACCGCTCCTATAATTCACCCCTCCACTTT. V gene TRBV6-2 or TRBV6-3 combines with J gene TRBJ1-6; D gene unclear. Germline V gives CDR1 MNHEY, CDR2 SVGEGT. The germline V and J ends were trimmed by 2 bases and 0 bases, with 2 bases remaining between them. The CDR3 totals 14 residues.

In its sample, this clonotype was seen a few times. This rearrangement joins TRBV7-9 to TRBJ2-2, with D hard to call. This CDR3 spans 10 amino acids. Trimming stripped 11 bases from V and 6 bases from J, with 7 bases between. Germline V CDR1 and CDR2: SEHNR, FQNEAQ (reference sequence). In nucleotides, the CDR3 is TGTGCCGTCGGCCCCGGGGAGCTGTTTTTT. It codes for CAVGPGELFF.

This clonotype appeared a few times. The chain uses TRBV20-1 and TRBJ2-2; D not certain. The CDR3 has 12 amino acids. V dropped 5 bases and J dropped 1 base, with 5 bases sitting between them. Germline V lookup: CDR1 DFQATT, CDR2 SNEGSKA (reference sequence). CDR3 DNA sequence: TGCAGTGCTGACGGGAACACCGGGGAGCTGTTTTTT. This gives the protein CSADGNTGELFF.

The table lists this clonotype with a few counts. The V and J genes are TRBV11-3 and TRBJ2-7; no firm D call. Per germline, CDR1 SGHNT and CDR2 YENEEA. Trimming stripped 1 base from V and 3 bases from J, with 10 bases between. The CDR3 contains 14 residues. The CDR3: CASSLVPTSYEQYF. The CDR3 DNA sequence: TGTGCCAGCAGCTTAGTTCCGACCAGCTACGAGCAGTACTTC.

V and J are TRBV7-9 and TRBJ2-5, with a tentative D call TRBD2 (6 bases). The CDR3 runs to 14 residues. Trimming stripped 5 bases from V and 7 bases from J, with 17 bases between. Germline CDR1 SEHNR, CDR2 FQNEAQ (reference sequence). CDR3 nucleotides: TGTGCCAGCAGCCCGGGACTCGCGCGGGGGACCCAGTACTTC. Translated: CASSPGLARGTQYF.